The sequence of this T cell receptor beta chain was determined in a study of blood T cell repertoires in COVID-19. At the level of the study: Samples came from the United States, Italy and Spain, spanning acute and convalescent COVID-19.

TCRdb keeps only in-frame clones here, not all; method: immunoSEQ multiplex PCR. The sample records 230,000 or so clones, 85% to 90% being singletons. The receptor comes from a woman aged 45-65 years with acute COVID-19. The sequenced sample was PBMCs or T cells enriched from blood (not recorded which).

The CDR3 bases are TGCGCCAGCAGCGGACTGGTGGTTGATGAGCAGTTCTTC. Protein: CASSGLVVDEQFF. This chain uses TRBV5-1 with TRBJ2-1, with D perhaps TRBD2 (5 bases). V lost 4 bases and J lost 8, with 13 bases in between. Germline V lookup: CDR1 SGHRS, CDR2 YFSETQ. This CDR3 comprises 13 residues.